This TCR beta chain appears in the sequencing data of a study of blood T cell repertoires in COVID-19. Assay used: immunoSEQ multiplex PCR; TCRdb lists only in-frame clones, some missing. The sample contains under 300,000 clones, 85% to 90% of which appear only once. Sequenced material: PBMCs or T cells enriched from blood (not recorded which). The receptor was derived from a man aged 18 to 29 who had recovered from COVID-19.

The CDR3 bases are TGTGCCAGCAGCCGTACAGGGCCCTATAGCAATCAGCCCCAGCATTTT. Amino acids: CASSRTGPYSNQPQHF. J is TRBJ1-5 and V is TRBV3-1 (or the pseudogene TRBV3-2); a weak D match, TRBD1 (6 bases). The germline CDR1 and CDR2 sequences are LGHDT and YNNKEL (reference sequence). V lost 4 bases and J lost 0, with 13 bases in between. The CDR3 has 16 amino acids.